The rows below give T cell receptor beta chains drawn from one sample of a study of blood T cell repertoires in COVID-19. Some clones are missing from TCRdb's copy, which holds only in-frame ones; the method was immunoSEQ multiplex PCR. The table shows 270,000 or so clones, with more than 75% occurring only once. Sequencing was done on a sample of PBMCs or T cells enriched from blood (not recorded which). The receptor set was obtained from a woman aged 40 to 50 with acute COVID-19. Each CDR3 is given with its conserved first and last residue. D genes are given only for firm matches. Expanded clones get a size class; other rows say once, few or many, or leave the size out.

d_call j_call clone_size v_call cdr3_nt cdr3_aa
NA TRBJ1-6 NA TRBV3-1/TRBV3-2 TGTGCCAGCAGCCAAGTTGCCCAGGCCTATAATTCACCCCTCCACTTT CASSQVAQAYNSPLHF
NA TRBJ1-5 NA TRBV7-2 TGTGCCAGCAGCCCCTGGGGGGGCGTTAGAGAGCCCCAGCATTTT CASSPWGGVREPQHF
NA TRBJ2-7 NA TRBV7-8 TGTGCCAGCATCCCGAGGGGGGGTTTGGTCTTATCCTACGAGCAGTACTTC CASIPRGGLVLSYEQYF
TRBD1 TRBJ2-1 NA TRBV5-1 TGCGCCAGCAGCTTCGGGACAGTATACAATGAGCAGTTCTTC CASSFGTVYNEQFF
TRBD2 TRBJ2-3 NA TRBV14 TGTGCCAGCAGCCAAACTAGCGCGCGGGATACGCAGTATTTT CASSQTSARDTQYF
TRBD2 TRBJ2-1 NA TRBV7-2 TGTGCCAGCAGCTTAGGGACTAGCGGGAGATACAATGAGCAGTTCTTC CASSLGTSGRYNEQFF
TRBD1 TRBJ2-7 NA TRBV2 TGTGCCAGCAGTGAAGCGCTTCGGGACCCAGGGGGCTACGAGCAGTACTTC CASSEALRDPGGYEQYF
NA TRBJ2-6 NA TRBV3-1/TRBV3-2 TGTGCCAGCAGCCAACGTGGCAGGGAAGGTCCTGGGGCCAACGTCCTGACTTTC CASSQRGREGPGANVLTF
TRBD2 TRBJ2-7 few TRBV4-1 TGCGCCAGCAGCCAGGGACTAGCGGGGGGGACACTACCCTACGAGCAGTACTTC CASSQGLAGGTLPYEQYF
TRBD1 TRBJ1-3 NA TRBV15 TGTGCCACCAGCAGAGATCGGGACAGGGTGAACACCATATATTTT CATSRDRDRVNTIYF
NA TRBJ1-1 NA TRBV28 TGTGCCAGCAGTTTGGGGGGGGGCCCTATAAAGGAAGCTTTCTTT CASSLGGGPIKEAFF
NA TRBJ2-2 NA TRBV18 TGTGCCAGCTCACGAGCGTTGGTTGCGAACACCGGGGAGCTGTTTTTT CASSRALVANTGELFF
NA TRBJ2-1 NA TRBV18 TGTGCCAGCTCACCTATAGGGGGATCTTACAATGAGCAGTTCTTC CASSPIGGSYNEQFF